The entry that follows covers one T cell receptor beta chain sequence. Its specificity is unknown. These data come from a study of shared clonotypes between healthy human individuals. Overall study results and limits: The study found lower generation probabilities in non-shared clonotypes than in those shared by all four donors.

On sorted subsets, replicate PCRs used 200 ng DNA, or tens of thousands of T cell genomes. Original analysis: ImmunoSEQ supplied junction-only sequences lacking quality scores, so filtering was different. Method: immunoSEQ multiplex PCR; TCRdb's copy keeps in-frame clones and lacks some. V, J and clone size were drawn from that table, and D and trimming were deduced from the DNA. Among hundreds of thousands of clones listed, roughly 96% were seen once. V was cut by 6 bases and J by 0 bases, with 17 bases left in between. There are 17 residues in the CDR3. Germline loops: CDR1 WNHNN, CDR2 SYGVQD (reference sequence). Positively selected for CCR7, the CD45RO-negative cells used as naive CD8 cells excluded terminally differentiated effector memory CD45RA+ cells.

The chain couples TRBV10-1 to TRBJ1-4; D remains unclear. The sequence derives from a woman in her twenties or thirties in good health. Specimen: naive CD8+ T cells sorted from blood. The CDR3 is CASRGGPTYATNEKLFF. CDR3 DNA: TGCGCCAGCAGGGGCGGGCCCACCTATGCAACTAATGAAAAACTGTTTTTT.